The rows below give T cell receptor beta chains drawn from one sample of a study of human T cells and chemical hapten exposure. TCRdb reprocessed the RACE reads via MiXCR and lists one record per CDR3 protein. The data show some 200,000 distinct CDR3 sequences, roughly 30% seen once. The sequencing used whole blood, collected in connection with sensitization to the hapten diphenylcyclopropenone (DPC). These receptors were obtained from a woman aged 25-40 years with alopecia areata. Some clones in this sample may be carry-over from other donors' samples. The CDR3 runs from the conserved cysteine through the conserved F or W. The D gene is left open where the match is weak. Clone size is stated in some rows and not others, as once, few, many or a class when expanded.

>.|TRBD1|TRBJ2-7|TRBV4-3|15
CASSHGQGETYEQYF
TGCGCCAGCAGCCACGGACAGGGTGAGACCTACGAGCAGTACTTC
>few|.|TRBJ2-4|TRBV28|14
CASSFEVAKNIQYF
TGTGCCAGCAGTTTCGAGGTAGCCAAAAACATTCAGTACTTC
>.|TRBD2|TRBJ2-7|TRBV7-9|16
CASSLGPAGASYEQYF
TGTGCCAGCAGCTTAGGGCCAGCGGGGGCCTCCTACGAGCAGTACTTC
>few|TRBD1|TRBJ1-2|TRBV3-1|15
CASSPNRGQVNGYTF
TGTGCCAGCAGCCCAAATAGAGGACAGGTTAATGGCTACACCTTC
>.|TRBD2|TRBJ2-7|TRBV28|15
CASRRTSGSNYEQYF
TGTGCCAGCAGACGGACTAGCGGGAGTAACTACGAGCAGTACTTC
>.|.|TRBJ1-1|TRBV6-2/TRBV6-3|14
CASPRGHFRTEAFF
TGTGCCAGTCCCCGGGGGCATTTTAGGACTGAAGCTTTCTTT
>.|.|TRBJ1-1|TRBV27|13
CASSKAHRDEAFF
TGTGCCAGCAGTAAGGCTCACAGAGATGAAGCTTTCTTT
>few|TRBD2|TRBJ2-1|TRBV28|16
CASSPRTSGGNNEQFF
TGTGCCAGCAGTCCCCGGACTAGCGGGGGGAACAATGAGCAGTTCTTC
>few|TRBD1|TRBJ1-6|TRBV20-1|18
CSAREPGQGAGSRSPLHF
TGCAGTGCTAGAGAGCCGGGACAGGGGGCCGGGAGTAGGTCACCCCTCCACTTT
>.|.|TRBJ1-1|TRBV7-2|13
CASSVELRAEAFF
TGTGCCAGCAGCGTTGAGTTGCGGGCTGAAGCTTTCTTT
>.|.|TRBJ2-7|TRBV4-1|16
CASSPTGSLGGYEQYF
TGCGCCAGCAGCCCCACGGGATCATTAGGGGGCTACGAGCAGTACTTC
>few|.|TRBJ2-5|TRBV14|17
CASSQDLPGAFQETQYF
TGTGCCAGCAGCCAAGATTTGCCGGGAGCGTTTCAAGAGACCCAGTACTTC
>few|TRBD2|TRBJ2-7|TRBV5-1|14
CASTVGRVSDEQYF
TGCGCCAGCACCGTAGGGAGGGTTTCAGACGAGCAGTACTTC
>few|.|TRBJ1-4|TRBV11-2|15
CASSLGVATNEKLFF
TGTGCCAGCAGCTTAGGGGTCGCAACTAATGAAAAACTGTTTTTT
>.|TRBD2|TRBJ2-7|TRBV6-5|14
CASSKMQGRGGQYF
TGTGCCAGCAGTAAGATGCAGGGACGGGGGGGGCAGTACTTC
>.|TRBD2|TRBJ2-5|TRBV9|16
CASSVGASGTHETQYF
TGTGCCAGCAGCGTAGGAGCTAGCGGCACCCATGAGACCCAGTACTTC
>many|.|TRBJ1-1|TRBV5-1|13
CASSQQGNTEAFF
TGCGCCAGCAGCCAACAGGGGAACACTGAAGCTTTCTTT
>.|.|TRBJ1-5|TRBV20-1|13
CSASRGIGQPQHF
TGCAGTGCTAGTCGGGGAATCGGTCAGCCCCAGCATTTT
>.|.|TRBJ2-3|TRBV12-2|16
CASRLPSGLAADTQYF
TGTGCAAGTCGCTTACCCTCGGGACTAGCGGCAGATACGCAGTATTTT
>few|.|TRBJ2-3|TRBV29-1|14
CSVVLAISTDTQYF
TGCAGCGTTGTTCTGGCTATTAGCACAGATACGCAGTATTTT
>few|.|TRBJ1-1|TRBV18|17
CASSRALRDLQNTEAFF
TGTGCCAGCTCACGGGCCCTCCGGGACCTCCAGAACACTGAAGCTTTCTTT
>.|TRBD1|TRBJ1-3|TRBV29-1|15
CSAAGGDGSGNTIYF
TGCAGCGCCGCAGGGGGCGACGGCTCTGGAAACACCATATATTTT
>.|.|TRBJ2-2|TRBV6-2/TRBV6-3|14
CASSYWGDTGELFF
TGTGCCAGCAGTTATTGGGGAGACACCGGGGAGCTGTTTTTT
>.|.|TRBJ1-1|TRBV6-1|14
CASSLEGVSTEAFF
TGTGCCAGCAGTTTAGAGGGGGTGAGCACTGAAGCTTTCTTT
>.|.|TRBJ2-1|TRBV7-9|14
CASSLEGGQGRRFF
TGTGCCAGCAGCTTAGAAGGCGGCCAGGGGAGAAGGTTCTTC
>few|.|TRBJ2-5|TRBV20-1|12
CSAIRLGETQYF
TGCAGTGCTATTCGACTAGGAGAGACCCAGTACTTC
>few|.|TRBJ2-1|TRBV28|15
CASSLLGTSYNEQFF
TGTGCCAGCAGTTTATTGGGGACCTCCTACAATGAGCAGTTCTTC
>.|.|TRBJ1-1|TRBV28|12
CASLDGELKAFF
TGTGCCAGCTTGGACGGGGAGTTGAAAGCTTTCTTT
>.|.|TRBJ2-1|TRBV7-3|14
CASSPELESGEQFF
TGTGCCAGCAGCCCGGAACTAGAATCCGGTGAGCAGTTCTTC
>many|TRBD1|TRBJ2-7|TRBV20-1|14
CSAQQGATMYEQYF
TGCAGTGCTCAACAGGGGGCAACGATGTACGAGCAGTACTTC
>.|.|TRBJ1-2|TRBV9|14
CASSVVGTRDGYTF
TGTGCCAGCAGCGTAGTAGGGACTAGGGATGGCTACACCTTC
>.|TRBD1|TRBJ1-2|TRBV15|17
CATSRDYAGQGANGYTF
TGTGCCACCAGCAGAGATTACGCGGGACAGGGGGCGAATGGCTACACCTTC
>few|.|TRBJ1-3|TRBV7-6|14
CASSLQGNRNTIYF
TGTGCCAGCAGCCTACAGGGTAATCGGAACACCATATATTTT
>.|.|TRBJ1-1|TRBV12-3/TRBV12-4|14
CASRRFSMNTEAFF
TGTGCCAGCAGGCGATTTTCCATGAACACTGAAGCTTTCTTT
>few|.|TRBJ2-3|TRBV13|16
CASSLGNSGITDTQYF
TGTGCCAGCAGCCTGGGGAATAGCGGAATCACAGATACGCAGTATTTT
>few|.|TRBJ2-5|TRBV20-1|17
CSARDLIHRLIQETQYF
TGCAGTGCTAGAGACCTGATCCACCGCCTGATCCAAGAGACCCAGTACTTC
>.|.|TRBJ1-1|TRBV4-3|14
CASSQTYGDSEAFF
TGCGCCAGCAGCCAAACATACGGTGACAGCGAAGCTTTCTTT
>.|TRBD2|TRBJ2-5|TRBV9|18
CASSAGTSGGERGETQYF
TGTGCCAGCAGCGCCGGGACTAGCGGGGGTGAAAGAGGGGAGACCCAGTACTTC
>few|.|TRBJ1-6|TRBV14|16
CASSQDIGAGNVVLHF
TGTGCCAGCAGCCAAGATATTGGGGCAGGCAATGTGGTCCTCCACTTT
>few|TRBD2|TRBJ2-1|TRBV4-1|16
CASSQDSGSLPSEQFF
TGCGCCAGCAGCCAGGATAGCGGGAGTCTCCCTAGTGAGCAGTTCTTC
>few|TRBD1|TRBJ2-7|TRBV29-1|13
CSVLGQAIYEQYF
TGCAGCGTTTTGGGACAGGCGATCTACGAGCAGTACTTC
>.|.|TRBJ1-6|TRBV27|13
CASSLTGDSPLHF
TGTGCCAGCAGTTTGACGGGAGATTCACCCCTCCACTTT
>.|.|TRBJ2-6|TRBV20-1|14
CSAIQSSGANVLTF
TGCAGTGCTATACAGAGCTCTGGGGCCAACGTCCTGACTTTC
>few|TRBD1|TRBJ1-2|TRBV28|16
CASSLPGGQENYGYTF
TGTGCCAGCAGCCTGCCAGGGGGCCAGGAAAACTATGGCTACACCTTC
>.|.|TRBJ2-7|TRBV25-1|11
CASAETYEQYF
TGTGCCAGCGCCGAGACCTACGAGCAGTACTTC
>few|.|TRBJ2-1|TRBV9|16
CASSVDPRGKSNEQFF
TGTGCCAGCAGCGTAGACCCGAGGGGGAAGTCCAATGAGCAGTTCTTC
>few|.|TRBJ2-2|TRBV20-1|18
CSARDLGRERVGTGELFF
TGCAGTGCTAGAGATCTCGGCAGGGAAAGAGTAGGGACCGGGGAGCTGTTTTTT
>.|TRBD1|TRBJ1-4|TRBV12-3/TRBV12-4|16
CASSLLLGQGNEKLFF
TGTGCCAGCAGTTTACTCCTGGGACAGGGGAATGAAAAACTGTTTTTT
>few|TRBD1|TRBJ1-6|TRBV28|15
CASRRDSGYNSPLHF
TGTGCCAGCAGGAGGGACAGTGGGTATAATTCACCCCTCCACTTT